This T cell receptor (beta chain) stems from a study of shared clonotypes between healthy human individuals. Overall study context: CD8 memory received one plate per donor, CD8 naive two, CD4 memory three and CD4 naive three.

The input for sorted-subset replicate PCRs was 150 to 200 ng DNA, tens of thousands of T cell genomes. Sequenced by immunoSEQ multiplex PCR; TCRdb stores in-frame clones only, minus some. The table includes around 700,000 clones, about two thirds detected once. Every donor, a Caucasian adult, lived in Nashville, Tennessee. Into CD45RA+ naive and CD45RA-negative memory subsets, the CD4+ cells were split. The germline V gene encodes CDR1 SGHAT and CDR2 FQDESV (reference sequence). The CDR3 covers 15 residues. V lost 4 bases to trimming and J lost 5 bases; unmatched junction nucleotides: 8. This clonotype was sampled from a young woman in good health. V gene TRBV11-1 combines with J gene TRBJ1-1, with 9 bases lining up with TRBD1. The sample was memory CD4+ T cells sorted from blood. As to subset: CD45RA-negative fraction. CDR3 sequence reads: CASSSTGGSGTEAFF. CDR3 bases: TGTGCCAGCAGCTCGACAGGGGGAAGTGGTACTGAAGCTTTCTTT.